There are many counts of the clone carrying this T cell receptor beta chain. The data belong to a study of prognosis after radiotherapy for stage I lung cancer. Study-wide background: About 5 patients had oligometastatic NSCLC after their primary tumor was surgically resected, and about 15 patients had newly diagnosed primary stage I lung tumors.

Amplification of TCR beta CDR3 from genomic DNA used two-round multiplex PCR. Specific primers for each TRBV and TRBJ gene were what first-round PCR used. TCRdb reanalysed the multiplex PCR reads using MiXCR and keeps one entry per CDR3 protein. The sample carries more than 12,000 distinct CDR3 sequences, 37% recorded once. Between the trimmed V and J ends, which lost 0 bases and 5 bases, there was a span of 8 bases. Germline CDR1 reads SGHNT; CDR2 reads YYREEE (reference sequence). The CDR3 consists of 13 residues. Sequenced material: PBMCs, taken before or after stereotactic body radiation therapy (not recorded which). The clonotype comes from a donor aged 50 or older with non-small cell lung cancer. The chain combines TRBV5-4 with TRBJ1-2; D is unresolved. CDR3 bases: TGTGCCAGCAGCTTGGGCGGGTTTTATGGCTACACCTTC. Amino acid sequence: CASSLGGFYGYTF.